A single T cell receptor beta chain is shown here with its context. The antigen is not known. This entry belongs to a study of shared clonotypes between healthy human individuals. Method: immunoSEQ multiplex PCR; TCRdb's copy keeps in-frame clones and lacks some. The table has over 750,000 clones, 90% to 98% seen once. Germline V gives CDR1 PRHDT, CDR2 FYEKMQ (reference sequence). V dropped 5 bases and J dropped 4; count of bases not matched to a gene: 5. The CDR3 has 14 residues. Cells designated naive CD8 were CD45RO-negative and were positively selected for CCR7, with terminally differentiated effector memory CD45RA+ cells excluded. Study-level findings and limits: Sequencing depth was predicted to influence how clonotypes are shared among donors. Unshared clonotypes carried lower generation probabilities than those common to all four donors.

The J gene is TRBJ2-7, the V gene TRBV13; 10 positions match TRBD2. Sequenced material: naive CD8+ T cells sorted from blood. The origin of this receptor is a man in his thirties or forties in good health. The CDR3 loop reads CASSSLAGEYEQYF. For the CDR3, the DNA is TGTGCCAGCAGCAGTCTAGCGGGGGAATACGAGCAGTACTTC. The full variable domain, with the rest looked up from reference TRBV13 and TRBJ2-7, is AAGVIQSPRHLIKEKRETATLKCYPIPRHDTVYWYQQGPGQDPQFLISFYEKMQSDKGSIPDRFSAQQFSDYHSELNMSSLELGDSALYFCASSSLAGEYEQYFGPGTRLTVT.